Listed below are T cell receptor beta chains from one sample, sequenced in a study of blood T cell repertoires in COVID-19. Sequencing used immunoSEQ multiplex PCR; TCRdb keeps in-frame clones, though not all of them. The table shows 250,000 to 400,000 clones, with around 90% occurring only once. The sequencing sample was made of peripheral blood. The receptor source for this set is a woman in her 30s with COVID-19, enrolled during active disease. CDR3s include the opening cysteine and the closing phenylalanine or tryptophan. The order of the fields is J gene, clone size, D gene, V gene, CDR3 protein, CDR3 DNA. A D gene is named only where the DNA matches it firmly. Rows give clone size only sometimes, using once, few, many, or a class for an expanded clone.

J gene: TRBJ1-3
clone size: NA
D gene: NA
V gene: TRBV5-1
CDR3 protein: CASSPRPSTGTGNTIYF
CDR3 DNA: TGCGCCAGCAGCCCGCGACCCAGTACAGGGACTGGAAACACCATATATTTT

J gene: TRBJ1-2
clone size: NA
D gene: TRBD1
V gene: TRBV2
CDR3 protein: CASGTGGAYGYTF
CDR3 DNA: TGTGCCAGCGGGACAGGGGGCGCGTATGGCTACACCTTC

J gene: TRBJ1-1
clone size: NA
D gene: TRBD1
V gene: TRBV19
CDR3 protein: CASSIGTGQYTEAFF
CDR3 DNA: TGTGCCAGTAGTATAGGGACAGGACAATACACTGAAGCTTTCTTT

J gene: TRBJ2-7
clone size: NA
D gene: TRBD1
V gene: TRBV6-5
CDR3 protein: CASSYGGQVNEQYF
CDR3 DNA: TGTGCCAGCAGTTACGGGGGACAGGTCAACGAGCAGTACTTC

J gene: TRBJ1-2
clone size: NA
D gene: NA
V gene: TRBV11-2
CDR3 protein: CASSLGGSSSYGYTF
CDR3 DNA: TGTGCCAGCAGCTTAGGGGGCAGCTCATCTTATGGCTACACCTTC

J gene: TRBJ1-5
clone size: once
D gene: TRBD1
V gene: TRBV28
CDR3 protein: CASINAGTGANQPQHF
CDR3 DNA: TGTGCCAGCATCAACGCCGGGACAGGGGCGAATCAGCCCCAGCATTTT

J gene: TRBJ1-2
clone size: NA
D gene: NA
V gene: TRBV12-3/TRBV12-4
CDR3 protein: CASTFTGDYGYTF
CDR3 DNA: TGTGCCAGCACCTTCACGGGGGACTATGGCTACACCTTC

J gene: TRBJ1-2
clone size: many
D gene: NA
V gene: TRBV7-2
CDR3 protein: CASRRSGDNYGYTF
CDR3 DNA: TGTGCCAGCAGAAGATCCGGGGATAACTATGGCTACACCTTC

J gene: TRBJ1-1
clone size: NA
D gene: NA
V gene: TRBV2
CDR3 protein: CASSVYGNTEAFF
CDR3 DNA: TGTGCCAGCAGTGTATACGGGAACACTGAAGCTTTCTTT

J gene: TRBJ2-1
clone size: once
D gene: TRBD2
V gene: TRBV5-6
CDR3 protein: CASSLAVPARYNEQFF
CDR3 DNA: TGTGCCAGCAGCCTAGCGGTCCCCGCCAGATACAATGAGCAGTTCTTC

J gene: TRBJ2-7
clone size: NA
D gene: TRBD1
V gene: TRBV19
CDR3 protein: CASSILPGQGKTYEQYF
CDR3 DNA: TGTGCCAGTAGTATTCTTCCGGGACAGGGGAAGACCTACGAGCAGTACTTC

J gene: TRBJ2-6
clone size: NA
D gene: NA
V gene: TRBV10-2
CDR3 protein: CASGTSPSGANVLTF
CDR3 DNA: TGCGCCAGTGGGACATCCCCATCTGGGGCCAACGTCCTGACTTTC

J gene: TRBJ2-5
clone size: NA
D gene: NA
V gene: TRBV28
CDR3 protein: CASSSGDDRSQYF
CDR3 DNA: TGTGCCAGCAGTTCCGGGGACGACAGGTCCCAGTACTTC

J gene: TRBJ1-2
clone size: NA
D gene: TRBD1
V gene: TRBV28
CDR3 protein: CASSLGWGTDYGYTF
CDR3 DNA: TGTGCCAGCAGTTTGGGTTGGGGGACAGACTATGGCTACACCTTC

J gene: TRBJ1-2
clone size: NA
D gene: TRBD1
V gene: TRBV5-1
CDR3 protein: CASSSGTDNYGYTF
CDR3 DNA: TGCGCCAGCAGCTCCGGGACAGATAACTATGGCTACACCTTC

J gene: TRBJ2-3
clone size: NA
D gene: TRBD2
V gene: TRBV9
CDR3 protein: CASSARAGPTDTQYF
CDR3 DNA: TGTGCCAGCAGCGCGCGAGCGGGACCCACAGATACGCAGTATTTT

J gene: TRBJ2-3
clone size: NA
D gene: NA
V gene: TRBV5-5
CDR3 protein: CASSFRDTQYF
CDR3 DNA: TGTGCCAGCAGCTTCCGGGATACGCAGTATTTT

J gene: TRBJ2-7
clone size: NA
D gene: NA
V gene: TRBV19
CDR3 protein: CASSISTGAYEQYF
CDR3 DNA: TGTGCCAGTAGTATTTCGACAGGTGCCTACGAGCAGTACTTC

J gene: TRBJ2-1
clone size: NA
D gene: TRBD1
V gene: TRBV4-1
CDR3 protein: CASSQLRGNEQFF
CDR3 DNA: TGCGCCAGCAGCCAGCTCAGGGGGAATGAGCAGTTCTTC

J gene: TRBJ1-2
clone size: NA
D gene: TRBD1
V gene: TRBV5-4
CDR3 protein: CASSNTRGRGTF
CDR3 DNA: TGTGCCAGCAGCAACACGAGGGGGCGAGGCACCTTC

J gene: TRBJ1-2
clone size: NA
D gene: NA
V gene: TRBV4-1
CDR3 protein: CASSQESENYGYTF
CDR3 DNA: TGCGCCAGCAGCCAAGAATCCGAGAACTATGGCTACACCTTC

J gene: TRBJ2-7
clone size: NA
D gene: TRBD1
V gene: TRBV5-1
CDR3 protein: CASSMGQGGIGSYEQYF
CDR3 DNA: TGCGCCAGCAGCATGGGACAGGGAGGAATTGGCTCCTACGAGCAGTACTTC